This T cell receptor beta chain was recorded in a study of human T cells and chemical hapten exposure. Study-wide background: Diphenylcyclopropenone doses were given weekly to the scalps of patients across the approximately 25-week study.

Study results and limitations: There was no change with DPC sensitization in TCRs above 1 in 1000 frequency. Expanded TCRs created a significantly greater count of big CDR3 similarity clusters than controls did.

This clonotype has just a few counts. The antigen is undetermined. The germline CDR1 and CDR2 sequences are MDHEN and SYDVKM. The CDR3 runs 15 residues. The ends were cut back, 3 bases at V and 2 bases at J, with 11 bases in the middle. Each cDNA molecule in the library carried unique molecular identifiers. One entry per CDR3 protein results from TCRdb running MiXCR on the RACE reads. The table shows tens of thousands of distinct CDR3 sequences, with approximately 9.9% occurring only once. Time point defined: pre-sensitization, week 0. Treatment: therapeutic diphenylcyclopropenone sensitization with weekly scalp DPC.

The rearrangement uses TRBV28 and TRBJ2-1; D is uncertain. The receptor was derived from a man aged 35-49 years with alopecia areata. Some clones in this sample may be carry-over from other donors' samples. The sample in question was whole blood, obtained in connection with sensitization to the hapten diphenylcyclopropenone (DPC). The CDR3 DNA reads as TGTGCCAGCAGTTTTGGGATAGGCGCCTACAATGAGCAGTTCTTC. It translates to CASSFGIGAYNEQFF.